The 30 T cell receptor beta chains in this list originate from one sample, sequenced in a study of patients and donors after allogeneic stem cell transplantation. TCRdb redid the calling of the RT-PCR reads with MiXCR, one entry per CDR3 protein. This sample has over 150,000 distinct CDR3 sequences, with roughly 31% found just once. Sequencing was carried out using blood, either unsorted or a sorted T cell fraction (not recorded which). The origin of the receptors is a human donor who was either an allogeneic HSCT recipient or a stem cell or donor lymphocyte infusion donor (not recorded which). It is not recorded whose cells these are; they may come from a transplant donor.

This clonotype was seen only a few times. The chain links TRBV6-5 to TRBJ1-1, with a possible D match to TRBD1 (6 bases). Germline lookup yields CDR1 MNHEY and CDR2 SVGAGI. Deletions cut 6 bases from V and 3 bases from J, with 11 bases between. This CDR3 comprises 13 residues. CDR3 protein: CASRPDRYTEAFF. CDR3 coding DNA: TGTGCCAGCAGACCTGACAGGTACACTGAAGCTTTCTTT.

The sample holds a few counts of this clonotype. This chain links TRBV19 with TRBJ2-3; D might be TRBD1 (5 bases). Germline V CDR1 and CDR2: LNHDA, SQIVND (reference sequence). CDR3 size: 14 residues. The V end lost 1 base, the J end lost 3 bases, and 8 bases lay between the germline ends. The CDR3 region has the DNA TGTGCCAGTAGTATAGGGCAGGGAACAGATACGCAGTATTTT. It specifies CASSIGQGTDTQYF.

The V call is TRBV4-2, the J call TRBJ2-7; D could derive from TRBD1 or TRBD2 (6 bases each). Looked up from germline, CDR1 is LGHNA and CDR2 is YNFKEQ. The CDR3 loop spans 15 amino acids. Trimming stripped 4 bases from V and 0 bases from J, with 13 bases between. The CDR3 bases are TGTGCCAGCAGCCCCAGGGGAGGCCTCTCCTACGAGCAGTACTTC. It is translated as CASSPRGGLSYEQYF.

This clonotype was observed a few times. V is TRBV9 and J is TRBJ1-1, with D possibly TRBD1 on 5 matching bases. Germline V CDR1 and CDR2: SGDLS, YYNGEE. The CDR3 totals 12 residues. The V gene lost 3 bases and the J gene lost 5 bases, with 8 bases spanning the gap. CDR3: CASSGGVTEAFF. The DNA of the CDR3 is TGTGCCAGCAGCGGGGGGGTGACTGAAGCTTTCTTT.

V is TRBV7-9 and J is TRBJ1-1; 12 bases are shared with TRBD1. Losses at the gene ends were 3 bases for V and 8 bases for J; bases not matched to a gene: 13. The CDR3 extends over 17 amino acids. Germline assignment: CDR1 SEHNR and CDR2 FQNEAQ (reference sequence). The CDR3 loop is CASSLGDRGLVISEAFF. CDR3 nucleotides: TGTGCCAGCAGCTTGGGGGACAGGGGGCTGGTAATTTCGGAAGCTTTCTTT.

The chain links TRBV5-1 to TRBJ1-4; D not certain. V shed 1 base and J shed 0 bases, with 10 bases lying between them. The CDR3 runs 16 residues. The V gene's germline CDR1 is SGHRS and CDR2 YFSETQ. The CDR3 DNA reads as TGCGCCAGCAGCTTGACGTCGATTGCAACTAATGAAAAACTGTTTTTT. Translating it yields CASSLTSIATNEKLFF. Based on the CDR3 plus reference TRBV5-1 and TRBJ1-4, the full variable domain is KAGVTQTPRYLIKTRGQQVTLSCSPISGHRSVSWYQQTPGQGLQFLFEYFSETQRNKGNFPGRFSGRQFSNSRSEMNVSTLELGDSALYLCASSLTSIATNEKLFFGSGTQLSVL.

CDR3 in amino acids: CASRDDKTNEQFF. The CDR3 DNA reads TGTGCCAGCAGAGACGACAAGACGAATGAGCAGTTCTTC. The J gene is TRBJ2-1, the V gene TRBV12-3 or TRBV12-4; D gene unclear. Trimming stripped 6 bases from V and 7 bases from J, with 13 bases between. CDR3 length equals 13 residues.

This clonotype came up a few times. The chain couples TRBV6-5 to TRBJ1-1, with 8 bases matching TRBD1. Trimming at V came to 3 bases and at J to 5 bases, leaving 14 bases not matched to a gene. The CDR3 extends over 17 amino acids. In germline, CDR1 is MNHEY, CDR2 SVGAGI. CDR3: CASSYSIGTGPVTEAFF. The CDR3 DNA reads TGTGCCAGCAGTTATTCCATCGGGACAGGCCCCGTGACTGAAGCTTTCTTT.

The V call is TRBV12-3 or TRBV12-4, the J call TRBJ2-2; 8 bases map to TRBD2. The trim removed 2 bases at V and 7 bases at J, leaving 6 bases unmatched. The CDR3 extends over 15 amino acids. The CDR3 sequence is CASSLWSGRVGELFF. The CDR3 DNA follows: TGTGCCAGCAGTTTATGGTCCGGGAGGGTCGGGGAGCTGTTTTTT.

This clonotype was seen only a few times. V is TRBV6-1 and J is TRBJ2-3, with a tentative D call TRBD1 (6 bases). The germline V gene has CDR1 MNHNS and CDR2 SASEGT. The length of the CDR3 is 13 residues. The V end lost 3 bases, the J end lost 4 bases, and 8 bases lay between the germline ends. This CDR3 is CASSDRQADTQYF. CDR3 sequence (DNA): TGTGCCAGCAGTGACCGACAGGCAGATACGCAGTATTTT.

The CDR3 region is CASSSSNSYEQYF. The CDR3 DNA sequence: TGCGCCAGCAGTTCTTCCAACTCCTACGAGCAGTACTTC. The chain combines TRBV5-1 with TRBJ2-7; D remains unclear. In germline, CDR1 is SGHRS, CDR2 YFSETQ. This CDR3 is built from 13 residues. V lost 5 bases to trimming and J lost 0 bases, with 9 bases between them.

This clonotype was found a few times. The rearrangement uses TRBV7-3 and TRBJ2-1; a possible D gene is TRBD2 (5 bases). V shed 5 bases and J shed 0 bases, with 11 bases lying between them. Germline CDR1 SGHTA, CDR2 FQGTGA. The CDR3 extends over 15 amino acids. This CDR3 reads CASSPTGNSYNEQFF. CDR3 nucleotide sequence: TGTGCCAGCAGCCCCACGGGAAACTCCTACAATGAGCAGTTCTTC.

The chain joins TRBV6-5 to TRBJ1-1; D remains ambiguous. Per the germline V gene, CDR1 is MNHEY and CDR2 is SVGAGI. Trimming shortened V by 0 bases and J by 1 base, and 6 bases separated the two germline ends. The CDR3 consists of 14 residues. This chain's CDR3 is CASSYSGGNTEAFF. CDR3 bases: TGTGCCAGCAGTTACTCGGGAGGGAACACTGAAGCTTTCTTT.

The chain joins TRBV15 to TRBJ1-5; the D is unclear. The ends were cut back, 1 base at V and 0 bases at J, with 10 bases in the middle. Germline V CDR1 and CDR2: LNHNV, YYDKDF (reference sequence). The CDR3 totals 16 residues. In DNA, the CDR3 is TGTGCCACCAGCAGAGGGGCTTTTACTAGCAATCAGCCCCAGCATTTT. It encodes CATSRGAFTSNQPQHF.

The chain joins TRBV4-3 to TRBJ2-7; a possible D gene is TRBD2 (6 bases). Trimming took 0 bases from V and 0 from J, leaving 9 bases between them. This CDR3 has 15 amino acids. CDR1 is LGHNA and CDR2 is YSLEER in the germline V gene. The CDR3 DNA reads TGCGCCAGCAGCCAAGATGGGGACTTCTCCTACGAGCAGTACTTC. Encoded protein: CASSQDGDFSYEQYF.

This chain connects TRBV6-5 to TRBJ1-2; D remains ambiguous. V lost 6 bases to trimming and J lost 4 bases, with 12 bases between them. The CDR3 totals 13 residues. The germline gives CDR1 MNHEY, CDR2 SVGAGI. For the CDR3, the DNA is TGTGCCAGCAGGGGGATCGGGCTCTATGGCTACACCTTC. Amino acid sequence: CASRGIGLYGYTF.

The chain is built from TRBV28 and TRBJ1-4; D possibly corresponds to TRBD1 (5 bases). Trimming took 0 bases from V and 8 from J, leaving 22 bases between them. The CDR3 contains 18 residues. Germline-derived CDR1 and CDR2 are MDHEN and SYDVKM. The CDR3 DNA follows: TGTGCCAGCAGTTTATGGGGGCAGGGAATATCCCTCATGGAAAAACTGTTTTTT. This sequence encodes CASSLWGQGISLMEKLFF.

This clonotype has only a few counts. The chain recombines TRBV3-1 with TRBJ2-7; D unclear. CDR3 length: 13 amino acids. V lost 4 bases and J 7 bases, leaving 14 bases between the germline ends. CDR1 is LGHDT and CDR2 is YNNKEL in the germline V gene (reference sequence). The CDR3 nucleotides read TGTGCCAGCAGCCCTCCTGGTCAAAGGGAGCAGTACTTC. Translating it yields CASSPPGQREQYF.

The rearrangement links TRBV11-2 to TRBJ2-1; the D gene is possibly TRBD2 (5 bases). This CDR3 is built from 16 residues. Germline CDR1 is SGHAT and CDR2 is FQNNGV. The V end was cut by 0 bases, the J end by 10 bases, with 19 bases between. CDR3 loop: CASSLDDRTPRREQFF. DNA of the CDR3: TGTGCCAGCAGCTTAGATGATAGGACTCCTCGGCGGGAGCAGTTCTTC.

This clonotype occurred a few times. The CDR3 DNA sequence: TGTGCCAGCAGTTTAGGGGGCGACAATGAGCAGTTCTTC. It specifies CASSLGGDNEQFF. The rearrangement uses TRBV28 and TRBJ2-1, with TRBD1 as a possible D gene (6 bases). V lost 2 bases and J lost 5, with 7 bases in between. Germline V lookup: CDR1 MDHEN, CDR2 SYDVKM. The CDR3 runs to 13 residues.

A few counts support this clonotype. This sequence joins TRBV27 and TRBJ1-6, with no clear D. Trimming removed 3 bases from V and 5 bases from J, with 8 bases in between. From germline, CDR1 is MNHEY and CDR2 SMNVEV (reference sequence). The CDR3 runs to 14 residues. The CDR3 coding sequence is TGTGCCAGCAGTTTTGGTGGAAATAATTCACCCCTCCACTTT. This sequence encodes CASSFGGNNSPLHF.

This clonotype was observed at least ten times. The chain links TRBV7-9 to TRBJ1-1; the D is unclear. V was trimmed by 1 base and J by 5 bases, leaving 2 bases between them. Germline-derived CDR1 and CDR2 are SEHNR and FQNEAQ (reference sequence). This CDR3 comprises 11 residues. Written as DNA, the CDR3 is TGTGCCAGCAGCTTAGAAACTGAAGCTTTCTTT. Translated: CASSLETEAFF.

The CDR3 DNA is TGTGCCAGCAGTTTGCTTGCGGATGGCACCGGGGAGCTGTTTTTT. It translates to CASSLLADGTGELFF. This chain joins TRBV27 and TRBJ2-2; no clear D. Germline V gives CDR1 MNHEY, CDR2 SMNVEV (reference sequence). The CDR3 runs 15 residues. V lost 3 bases to trimming and J lost 4 bases, with 12 bases between them.

This clonotype occurred a few times. The chain joins TRBV27 to TRBJ1-1, with D perhaps TRBD1 (6 bases). The CDR3 extends over 12 amino acids. Trimming shortened V by 4 bases and J by 6 bases, and 9 bases separated the two germline ends. Germline V gene lookup returns CDR1 MNHEY and CDR2 SMNVEV (reference sequence). The CDR3 region has the DNA TGTGCCAGCAGTTCACAGGGTTCTGAAGCTTTCTTT. This encodes CASSSQGSEAFF.

This clonotype has more than one count but fewer than ten. The chain has TRBV9 and TRBJ2-7, with 8 bases matching TRBD1. V shed 2 bases, J shed 5 bases, and the junction held 9 bases outside the gene matches. This CDR3 comprises 15 residues. Germline V lookup: CDR1 SGDLS, CDR2 YYNGEE. CDR3 DNA sequence: TGTGCCAGCAGCGTCGCAGGGGGCGTCCCCCACGAGCAGTACTTC. Translated, it gives CASSVAGGVPHEQYF.

The chain has TRBV27 and TRBJ2-7; TRBD2 agrees at 7 bases. Germline V gene data show CDR1 as MNHEY and CDR2 as SMNVEV (reference sequence). The V and J ends lost 7 bases and 0 bases, in that order; junction bases with no gene match: 6. The CDR3 is 14 amino acids. CDR3 DNA sequence: TGTGCCAGCAATTCTGGCGGGAGCTCCTACGAGCAGTACTTC. This gives the protein CASNSGGSSYEQYF.

The chain links TRBV5-6 to TRBJ2-2; the match to TRBD2 covers 11 bases. Losses at the gene ends were 0 bases for V and 7 bases for J; bases not matched to a gene: 5. The CDR3 spans 16 residues. Germline V gene data show CDR1 as SGHDT and CDR2 as YYEEEE. The CDR3 region has the DNA TGTGCCAGCAGCTTGGAACTAGCGGGAGTGGTCGGGGAGCTGTTTTTT. It is translated as CASSLELAGVVGELFF.

This chain connects TRBV4-3 to TRBJ1-1; D gene uncertain. Trimming removed 0 bases from V and 6 bases from J, with 20 bases in between. CDR1 is LGHNA and CDR2 is YSLEER in the germline V gene. This CDR3 spans 17 amino acids. In DNA, the CDR3 is TGCGCCAGCAGCCAAGAGCCGTCGGGCGTTTGGGCGGCTGAAGCTTTCTTT. Its protein product is CASSQEPSGVWAAEAFF.

This clonotype was found a few times. This sequence joins TRBV4-1 and TRBJ1-5; the D is unclear. The ends were cut back, 0 bases at V and 11 bases at J, with 8 bases in the middle. This CDR3 contains 12 residues. Germline V lookup: CDR1 MGHRA, CDR2 YSYEKL. CDR3 protein: CASSQDGVSQHF. CDR3 DNA: TGCGCCAGCAGCCAAGACGGGGTGTCCCAGCATTTT.

This clonotype showed up many times. The genes are TRBV7-9 and TRBJ1-2; maybe TRBD1 (5 bases). CDR1 and CDR2 (germline): SEHNR, FQNEAQ (reference sequence). The V end was cut by 5 bases, the J end by 4 bases, with 14 bases between. The CDR3 has 14 amino acids. As DNA, the CDR3 is TGTGCCAGCAGCGTCGGGGGGGACGGCTATGGCTACACCTTC. This codes for CASSVGGDGYGYTF.